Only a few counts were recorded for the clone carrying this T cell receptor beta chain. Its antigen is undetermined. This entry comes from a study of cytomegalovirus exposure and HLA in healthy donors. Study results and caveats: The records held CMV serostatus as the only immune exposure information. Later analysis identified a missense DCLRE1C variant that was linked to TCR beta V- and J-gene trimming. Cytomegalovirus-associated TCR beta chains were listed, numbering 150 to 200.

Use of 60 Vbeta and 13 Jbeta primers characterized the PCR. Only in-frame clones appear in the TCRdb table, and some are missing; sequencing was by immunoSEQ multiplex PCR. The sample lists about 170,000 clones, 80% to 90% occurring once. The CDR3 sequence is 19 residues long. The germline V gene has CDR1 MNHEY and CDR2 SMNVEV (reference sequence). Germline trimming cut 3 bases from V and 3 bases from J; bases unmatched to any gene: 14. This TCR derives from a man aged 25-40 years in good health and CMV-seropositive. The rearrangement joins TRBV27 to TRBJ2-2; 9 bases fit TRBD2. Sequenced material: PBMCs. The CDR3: CASSFEGVAGGGYTGELFF. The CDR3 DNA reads TGTGCCAGCAGTTTCGAGGGGGTCGCGGGAGGGGGATACACCGGGGAGCTGTTTTTT.